Below, one T cell receptor beta chain is given with its context. This sample was taken from a study of blood T cell repertoires in COVID-19. Study details: Specimens from acute and convalescent COVID-19 originated in the United States, Italy and Spain. PBMCs, B-cell-depleted T cells, or T cells were the source of the cDNA or gDNA that made up the material.

The ends were cut back, 0 bases at V and 3 bases at J, with 9 bases in the middle. Germline V gene data show CDR1 as LNHNV and CDR2 as YYDKDF (reference sequence). The CDR3 sequence is 15 residues long. The authors' processing: From reference gene primer amplification, estimates of nucleated cell counts were derived. Measured with immunoSEQ multiplex PCR; TCRdb has only the in-frame clones, and not every one. From that table come the V and J calls and clone size; the DNA was used to work out D and trimming. The sample lists around 150,000 clones; 76% were seen once. Sequences were obtained from peripheral blood. This rearrangement joins TRBV15 to TRBJ1-5, with a weak D call TRBD1 (5 bases). This receptor was obtained from an elderly woman with active or convalescent COVID-19. CDR3 bases: TGTGCCACCAGCAGAGACAGGGTGGCCAATCAGCCCCAGCATTTT. This translates into CATSRDRVANQPQHF.